The next 7 T cell receptor beta chains were all read from a single sample in a study of post-analysis software for immune sequencing data. Study-wide points: TRBV5-6, TRBV5-1 and TRBV20-1 belonged to a set of about five TRBV segments that were more frequent in patients than controls.

No cognate antigen is known for these TCRs. Unique molecular identifiers were built into the TCR beta cDNA libraries. MiXCR was run by TCRdb on the PCR reads, yielding one entry per CDR3 protein. The table shows roughly 540,000 distinct CDR3 sequences, with around a third occurring only once. Sequenced material: blood. The receptors were gathered from a girl aged 2-17 years with multiple sclerosis.

This clonotype was recorded a few times. The V gene is TRBV11-2, the J gene TRBJ1-1; weak D call: TRBD1 (5 bases). Germline loops: CDR1 SGHAT, CDR2 FQNNGV. The V and J ends lost 1 base and 4 bases respectively, with 10 bases between them. The CDR3 loop spans 14 amino acids. This CDR3 is CASSLGPGPTEAFF. The CDR3, as DNA: TGTGCCAGCAGCTTAGGACCGGGGCCCACTGAAGCTTTCTTT.

This clonotype has just a few counts. This rearrangement joins TRBV7-9 to TRBJ2-1; 7 bases are shared with TRBD1. Germline CDR1 is SEHNR and CDR2 is FQNEAQ (reference sequence). V shed 5 bases, J shed 2 bases, and the junction held 12 bases outside the gene matches. CDR3 length: 17 residues. The CDR3 loop is CASSPPFDRDPYNEQFF. CDR3 nucleotides: TGTGCCAGCAGCCCTCCCTTTGACAGGGACCCCTACAATGAGCAGTTCTTC.

This clonotype has just a few counts. This rearrangement joins TRBV12-3 or TRBV12-4 to TRBJ2-1; D is possibly TRBD1 or TRBD2 (6 bases each). V dropped 2 bases and J dropped 2 bases, with 16 bases sitting between them. This CDR3 region has 17 residues. Here the CDR3 reads CASSLYSPGAPYNEQFF. CDR3 coding DNA: TGTGCCAGCAGTTTATACAGTCCGGGGGCCCCCTACAATGAGCAGTTCTTC.

This clonotype turned up a few times. The chain carries TRBV10-3 and TRBJ2-7; tentatively, D is TRBD1 (6 bases). Looked up from germline, CDR1 is ENHRY and CDR2 is SYGVKD. The CDR3 spans 15 residues. V was cut by 4 bases and J by 3 bases, with 16 bases left in between. The CDR3 sequence: CAISGTVVDVYEQYF. As DNA, the CDR3 is TGTGCCATCAGTGGGACAGTGGTTGACGTCTACGAGCAGTACTTC.

This chain uses TRBV12-3 or TRBV12-4 with TRBJ2-5, with D possibly being TRBD1 (5 bases). This CDR3 is built from 15 residues. V lost 3 bases and J 4 bases, leaving 15 bases between the germline ends. Written as DNA, the CDR3 is TGTGCCAGCAGTTTTAATCAGGGAAGGGGAGAGACCCAGTACTTC. Its translation: CASSFNQGRGETQYF.

V gene TRBV3-1 combines with J gene TRBJ1-2; maybe TRBD1 (6 bases). CDR3 length: 14 residues. V was pared by 4 bases and J by 0 bases, with 9 bases between. Germline V gene sequence: CDR1 LGHDT, CDR2 YNNKEL (reference sequence). The DNA for the CDR3 is TGTGCCAGCAGCCGACAGGTTACTAACTATGGCTACACCTTC. This encodes CASSRQVTNYGYTF.

This clonotype has just a few counts. The chain recombines TRBV7-2 with TRBJ2-5, with D possibly matching TRBD2 (5 bases). The last part of the DNA fits TRBJ2-7 better; the J call may be wrong. The germline gives CDR1 SGHTA, CDR2 FQGNSA. The CDR3 has 15 amino acids. DNA of the CDR3: TGTGCCAGCAGCCCCAGGACCCTCGCGCGGGACGAGCAGTACTTC. Its protein product is CASSPRTLARDEQYF.